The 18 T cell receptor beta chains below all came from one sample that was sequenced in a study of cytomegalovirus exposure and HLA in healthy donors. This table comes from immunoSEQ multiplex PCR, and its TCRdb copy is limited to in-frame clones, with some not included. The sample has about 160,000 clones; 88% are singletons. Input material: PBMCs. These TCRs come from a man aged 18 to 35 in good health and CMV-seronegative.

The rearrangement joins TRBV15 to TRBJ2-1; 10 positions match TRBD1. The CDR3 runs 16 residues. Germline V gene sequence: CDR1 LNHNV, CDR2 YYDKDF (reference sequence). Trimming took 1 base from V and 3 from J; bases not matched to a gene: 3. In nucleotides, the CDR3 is TGTGCCACCAGCAGAGTGGGGACAGGGGTCTACAATGAGCAGTTCTTC. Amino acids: CATSRVGTGVYNEQFF.

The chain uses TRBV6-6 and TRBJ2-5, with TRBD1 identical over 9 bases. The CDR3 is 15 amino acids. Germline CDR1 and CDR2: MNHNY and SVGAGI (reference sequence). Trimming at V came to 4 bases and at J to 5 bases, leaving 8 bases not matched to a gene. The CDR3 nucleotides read TGTGCCAGCAGTTTTATACAGGGGGCCGGGGAGACCCAGTACTTC. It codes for CASSFIQGAGETQYF.

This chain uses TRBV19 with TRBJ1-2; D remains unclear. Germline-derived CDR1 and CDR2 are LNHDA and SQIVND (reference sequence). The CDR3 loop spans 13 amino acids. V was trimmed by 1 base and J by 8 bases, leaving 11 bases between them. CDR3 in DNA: TGTGCCAGTAGTATAGCCGGGTCCTTAGGCTACACCTTC. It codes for CASSIAGSLGYTF.

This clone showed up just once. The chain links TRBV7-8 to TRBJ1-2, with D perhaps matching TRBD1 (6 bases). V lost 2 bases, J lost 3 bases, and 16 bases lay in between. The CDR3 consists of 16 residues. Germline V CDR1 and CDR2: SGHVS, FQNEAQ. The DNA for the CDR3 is TGTGCCAGCAGCTTATTTCCTGGACAGAGTTACTATGGCTACACCTTC. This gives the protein CASSLFPGQSYYGYTF.

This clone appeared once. DNA of the CDR3: TGTGCCAGCAGTGTCACAGGGCCCGGGGAGCTGTTTTTT. Its protein is CASSVTGPGELFF. The chain couples TRBV25-1 to TRBJ2-2; possibly TRBD1 for D (6 bases). Trimming took off 4 bases at V and 6 bases at J, with 9 bases between the two ends. CDR3 length: 13 amino acids. The germline gives CDR1 MGHDK, CDR2 SYGVNS.

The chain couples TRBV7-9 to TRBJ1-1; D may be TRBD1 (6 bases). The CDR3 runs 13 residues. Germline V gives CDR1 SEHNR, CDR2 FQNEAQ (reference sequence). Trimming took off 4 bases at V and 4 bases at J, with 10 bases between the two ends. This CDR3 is CASSSGDPTEAFF. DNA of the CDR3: TGTGCCAGCAGCTCAGGGGACCCCACTGAAGCTTTCTTT.

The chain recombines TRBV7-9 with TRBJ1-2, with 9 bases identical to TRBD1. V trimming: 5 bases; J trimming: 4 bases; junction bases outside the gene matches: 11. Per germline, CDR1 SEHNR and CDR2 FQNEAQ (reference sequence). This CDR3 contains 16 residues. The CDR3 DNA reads TGTGCCAGCAGCCCTAGCGTCGGGACAGGGCTCTATGGCTACACCTTC. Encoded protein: CASSPSVGTGLYGYTF. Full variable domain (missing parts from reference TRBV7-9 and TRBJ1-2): DTGVSQNPRHKITKRGQNVTFRCDPISEHNRLYWYRQTLGQGPEFLTYFQNEAQLEKSRLLSDRFSAERPKGSFSTLEIQRTEQGDSAMYLCASSPSVGTGLYGYTFGSGTRLTVV.

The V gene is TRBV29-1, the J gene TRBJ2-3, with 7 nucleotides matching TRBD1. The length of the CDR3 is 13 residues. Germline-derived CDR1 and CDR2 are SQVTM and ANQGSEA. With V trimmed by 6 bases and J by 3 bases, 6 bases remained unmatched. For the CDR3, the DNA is TGCAGCGTGAGGGGGCTAGGGACAGATACGCAGTATTTT. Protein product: CSVRGLGTDTQYF.

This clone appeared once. CDR3 residues: CASSVGDTIYEQFF. The CDR3 DNA follows: TGTGCCAGCAGCGTAGGAGACACCATCTATGAGCAGTTCTTC. The rearrangement links TRBV9 to TRBJ2-1, with D uncertain. V was pared by 0 bases and J by 8 bases, with 12 bases between. Germline V gene data show CDR1 as SGDLS and CDR2 as YYNGEE. This CDR3 spans 14 amino acids.

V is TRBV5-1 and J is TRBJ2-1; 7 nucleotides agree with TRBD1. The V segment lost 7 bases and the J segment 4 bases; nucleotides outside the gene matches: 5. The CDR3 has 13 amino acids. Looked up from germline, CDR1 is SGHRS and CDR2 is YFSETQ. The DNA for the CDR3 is TGCGCCAGCGCAGGACAGGAGTACAATGAGCAGTTCTTC. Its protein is CASAGQEYNEQFF.

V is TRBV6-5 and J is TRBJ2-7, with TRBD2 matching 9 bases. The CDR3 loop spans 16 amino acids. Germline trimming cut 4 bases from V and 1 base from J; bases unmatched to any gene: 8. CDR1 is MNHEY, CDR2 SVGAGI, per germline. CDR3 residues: CASSSTTSGLSYEQYV. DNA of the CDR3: TGTGCCAGCAGTTCCACGACTAGCGGCTTATCCTACGAGCAGTACGTC.

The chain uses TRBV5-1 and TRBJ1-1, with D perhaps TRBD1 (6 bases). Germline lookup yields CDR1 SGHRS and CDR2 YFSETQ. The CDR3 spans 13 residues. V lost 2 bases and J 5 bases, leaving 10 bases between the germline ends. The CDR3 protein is CASSFQGPTEAFF. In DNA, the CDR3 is TGCGCCAGCAGCTTTCAGGGGCCAACTGAAGCTTTCTTT.

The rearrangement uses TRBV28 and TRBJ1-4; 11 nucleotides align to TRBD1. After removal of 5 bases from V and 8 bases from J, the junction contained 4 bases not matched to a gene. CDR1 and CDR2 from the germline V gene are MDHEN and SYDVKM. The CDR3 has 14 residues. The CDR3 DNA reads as TGTGCCAGCAGTACCGGGACAGGGGGGGAAAAACTGTTTTTT. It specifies CASSTGTGGEKLFF.

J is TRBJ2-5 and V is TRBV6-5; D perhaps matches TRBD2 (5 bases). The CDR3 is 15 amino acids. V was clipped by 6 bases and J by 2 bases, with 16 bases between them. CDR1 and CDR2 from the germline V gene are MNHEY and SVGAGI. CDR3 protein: CASRRPGAVQETQYF. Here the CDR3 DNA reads TGTGCCAGCAGACGCCCCGGAGCGGTTCAAGAGACCCAGTACTTC.

The CDR3 nucleotides read TGTGCCAGCAGCTTCGGGGGTACAGAAAACACCATATATTTT. It is translated as CASSFGGTENTIYF. The genes are TRBV7-9 and TRBJ1-3, with D perhaps matching TRBD1 (5 bases). The germline gives CDR1 SEHNR, CDR2 FQNEAQ (reference sequence). V was cut by 3 bases and J by 6 bases, with 12 bases left in between. CDR3 size: 14 residues.

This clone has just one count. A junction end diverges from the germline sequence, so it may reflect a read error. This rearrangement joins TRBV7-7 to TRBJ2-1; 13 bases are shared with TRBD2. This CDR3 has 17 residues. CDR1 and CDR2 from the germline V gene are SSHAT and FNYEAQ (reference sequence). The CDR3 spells CASSSLGTSGTYNEQFF. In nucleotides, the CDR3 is TGTGCTAGCAGCTCCCTAGGGACTAGCGGGACCTACAATGAGCAGTTCTTC.

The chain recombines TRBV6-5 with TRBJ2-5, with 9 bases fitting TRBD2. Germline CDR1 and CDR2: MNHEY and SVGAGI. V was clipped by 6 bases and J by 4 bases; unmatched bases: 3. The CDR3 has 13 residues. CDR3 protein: CASSKTSGETQYF. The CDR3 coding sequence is TGTGCCAGCAGCAAGACTAGCGGAGAGACCCAGTACTTC.

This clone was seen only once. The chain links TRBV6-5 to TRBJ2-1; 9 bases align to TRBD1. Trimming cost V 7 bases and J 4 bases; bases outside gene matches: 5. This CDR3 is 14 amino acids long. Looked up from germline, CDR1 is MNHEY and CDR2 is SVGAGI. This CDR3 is CASTPGQGYNEQFF. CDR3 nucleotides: TGTGCCAGCACCCCGGGACAGGGTTACAATGAGCAGTTCTTC.